Following are 16 T cell receptor beta chains from one sample sequenced in a study of OX40 agonist ivuxolimab in advanced cancers. TCRdb's copy holds only in-frame clones and misses some; the assay was immunoSEQ multiplex PCR. The sample lists tens of thousands of clones; more than 80% were seen once. Material: CD4+ or CD8+ T cells sorted from blood, obtained in a trial of the OX40 agonist ivuxolimab. These receptors all stem from an adult with an advanced solid tumor such as melanoma, head and neck, liver or kidney cancer.

The rearrangement uses TRBV5-1 and TRBJ2-1, with D tentatively TRBD1 or TRBD2 (6 bases each). V lost 7 bases to trimming and J lost 4 bases, with 21 bases between them. CDR1 and CDR2 from the germline V gene are SGHRS and YFSETQ. This CDR3 is 16 amino acids long. The CDR3 DNA reads as TGCGCCAGCGCTGTTTCCCGGGGGCGGACTTACAATGAGCAGTTCTTC. It specifies CASAVSRGRTYNEQFF.

The V and J genes are TRBV5-1 and TRBJ1-1; TRBD1 aligns across 10 bases. Germline V CDR1 and CDR2: SGHRS, YFSETQ. With V trimmed by 1 base and J by 0 bases, 3 bases remained unmatched. The CDR3 has 16 amino acids. CDR3 nucleotides: TGCGCCAGCAGCTTGCCGGGACAGGGGTTGAACACTGAAGCTTTCTTT. It translates to CASSLPGQGLNTEAFF.

The V and J genes are TRBV5-4 and TRBJ2-7; no firm D call. The ends were cut back, 2 bases at V and 2 bases at J, with 14 bases in the middle. This CDR3 has 15 amino acids. Germline V CDR1 and CDR2: SGHNT, YYREEE (reference sequence). The CDR3 bases are TGTGCCAGCAGCTTCATGCCGCCAAATCCCTACGAGCAGTACTTC. Translating gives CASSFMPPNPYEQYF.

V and J are TRBV7-2 and TRBJ1-2, with D unresolved. CDR3 size: 15 residues. Looked up from germline, CDR1 is SGHTA and CDR2 is FQGNSA. The V gene lost 5 bases and the J gene lost 5 bases, with 18 bases spanning the gap. The CDR3 sequence: CASSLVIQSAYGYTF. As DNA, the CDR3 is TGTGCCAGCAGCCTAGTAATACAATCGGCATATGGCTACACCTTC.

The V call is TRBV5-8, the J call TRBJ1-2; tentatively, D is TRBD1 (6 bases). The V end was cut by 1 base, the J end by 5 bases, with 15 bases between. This CDR3 is built from 15 residues. Germline CDR1 is SGHTS and CDR2 is YDEGEE. This chain's CDR3 is CASSLFRQDAYGYTF. Written as DNA, the CDR3 is TGTGCCAGCAGCTTGTTCAGACAGGACGCTTATGGCTACACCTTC.

The V gene is TRBV29-1, the J gene TRBJ1-1; D is ambiguous. Germline lookup yields CDR1 SQVTM and CDR2 ANQGSEA. This CDR3 spans 14 amino acids. Trimming took off 6 bases at V and 2 bases at J, with 16 bases between the two ends. The CDR3 DNA sequence: TGCAGCGTCCACACCCGACCGGGAAACACTGAAGCTTTCTTT. Translated: CSVHTRPGNTEAFF.

The genes are TRBV29-1 and TRBJ1-2; 9 bases match TRBD1. The CDR3 extends over 12 amino acids. Germline lookup yields CDR1 SQVTM and CDR2 ANQGSEA. Losses at the gene ends were 6 bases for V and 4 bases for J; bases not matched to a gene: 3. CDR3 DNA: TGCAGCGTCCGGGACAGGGCCTATGGCTACACCTTC. The encoded protein is CSVRDRAYGYTF. The complete variable domain, with remaining parts taken from reference TRBV29-1 and TRBJ1-2, reads SAVISQKPSRDICQRGTSLTIQCQVDSQVTMMFWYRQQPGQSLTLIATANQGSEATYESGFVIDKFPISRPNLTFSTLTVSNMSPEDSSIYLCSVRDRAYGYTFGSGTRLTVV.

This chain uses TRBV7-9 with TRBJ2-1, with 10 bases matching TRBD1. V was clipped by 2 bases and J by 5 bases; unmatched bases: 6. Germline values: CDR1 SEHNR, CDR2 FQNEAQ (reference sequence). The CDR3 totals 16 residues. CDR3 in amino acids: CASSLWGTGEHNEQFF. The CDR3 DNA is TGTGCCAGCAGCTTATGGGGGACAGGGGAACACAATGAGCAGTTCTTC. Variable domain in full (rest from reference TRBV7-9 and TRBJ2-1): DTGVSQNPRHKITKRGQNVTFRCDPISEHNRLYWYRQTLGQGPEFLTYFQNEAQLEKSRLLSDRFSAERPKGSFSTLEIQRTEQGDSAMYLCASSLWGTGEHNEQFFGPGTRLTVL.

CDR3 region: CASSVGQGARNTEAFF. The DNA for the CDR3 is TGTGCCAGCAGCGTAGGACAGGGGGCGCGGAACACTGAAGCTTTCTTT. The chain carries TRBV9 and TRBJ1-1; 10 bases are shared with TRBD1. The trim removed 0 bases at V and 1 base at J, leaving 3 bases unmatched. The CDR3 spans 16 residues. From germline, CDR1 is SGDLS and CDR2 YYNGEE.

The chain carries TRBV7-3 and TRBJ2-3, with D possibly TRBD1 on 6 matching bases. The CDR3 spans 15 residues. Per germline, CDR1 SGHTA and CDR2 FQGTGA. V was clipped by 2 bases and J by 2 bases, with 11 bases between them. This CDR3 reads CASSLVGGYTDTQYF. The CDR3 nucleotides are TGTGCCAGCAGCTTAGTAGGGGGATACACAGATACGCAGTATTTT.

The chain has TRBV19 and TRBJ2-7, with D perhaps given as TRBD1 or TRBD2 (5 bases each). CDR1 and CDR2 (germline): LNHDA, SQIVND (reference sequence). The CDR3 sequence is 14 residues long. The ends were cut back, 1 base at V and 5 bases at J, with 12 bases in the middle. The CDR3 sequence: CASSIGGAWDEQYF. In nucleotides, the CDR3 is TGTGCCAGTAGTATAGGAGGGGCTTGGGACGAGCAGTACTTC.

V is TRBV7-6 and J is TRBJ1-6, with D unresolved. Between the trimmed V and J ends, which lost 1 base and 10 bases, there was a span of 8 bases. Germline CDR1 is SGHVS and CDR2 is FNYEAQ. The CDR3 consists of 13 residues. This CDR3 is CASSLGERSPLHF. The DNA of the CDR3 is TGTGCCAGCAGCTTAGGCGAACGGTCACCCCTCCACTTT.

The V call is TRBV7-9, the J call TRBJ2-7, with D perhaps TRBD1 or TRBD2 (6 bases each). The V end was cut by 3 bases, the J end by 6 bases, with 18 bases between. Germline values: CDR1 SEHNR, CDR2 FQNEAQ (reference sequence). The CDR3 loop spans 15 amino acids. CDR3 amino acids: CASSFGRGLAGEQYF. The CDR3, as DNA: TGTGCCAGCAGCTTCGGTCGGGGGCTAGCTGGCGAGCAGTACTTC.

This chain joins TRBV10-3 and TRBJ2-3; D is possibly TRBD2 (5 bases). V was clipped by 4 bases and J by 8 bases, with 10 bases between them. CDR3 size: 12 residues. Germline CDR1 reads ENHRY; CDR2 reads SYGVKD. CDR3 region: CAISGTAGTQYF. The CDR3 bases are TGTGCCATCAGTGGGACTGCTGGTACGCAGTATTTT.

V and J are TRBV5-4 and TRBJ2-5; D might be TRBD1 (5 bases). The CDR3 contains 14 residues. V lost 1 base, J lost 5 bases, and 12 bases lay in between. From germline, CDR1 is SGHNT and CDR2 YYREEE (reference sequence). CDR3 sequence: CASSLTWGEETQYF. DNA of the CDR3: TGTGCCAGCAGCTTGACGTGGGGCGAGGAGACCCAGTACTTC.

This clone was observed a single time. The chain employs TRBV10-3 and TRBJ2-5; D unresolved. This CDR3 is built from 13 residues. Trimming removed 2 bases from V and 0 bases from J, with 4 bases in between. The V gene's germline CDR1 is ENHRY and CDR2 SYGVKD. In DNA, the CDR3 is TGTGCCATCAGTGAGATGGACCAAGAGACCCAGTACTTC. It yields the protein CAISEMDQETQYF.